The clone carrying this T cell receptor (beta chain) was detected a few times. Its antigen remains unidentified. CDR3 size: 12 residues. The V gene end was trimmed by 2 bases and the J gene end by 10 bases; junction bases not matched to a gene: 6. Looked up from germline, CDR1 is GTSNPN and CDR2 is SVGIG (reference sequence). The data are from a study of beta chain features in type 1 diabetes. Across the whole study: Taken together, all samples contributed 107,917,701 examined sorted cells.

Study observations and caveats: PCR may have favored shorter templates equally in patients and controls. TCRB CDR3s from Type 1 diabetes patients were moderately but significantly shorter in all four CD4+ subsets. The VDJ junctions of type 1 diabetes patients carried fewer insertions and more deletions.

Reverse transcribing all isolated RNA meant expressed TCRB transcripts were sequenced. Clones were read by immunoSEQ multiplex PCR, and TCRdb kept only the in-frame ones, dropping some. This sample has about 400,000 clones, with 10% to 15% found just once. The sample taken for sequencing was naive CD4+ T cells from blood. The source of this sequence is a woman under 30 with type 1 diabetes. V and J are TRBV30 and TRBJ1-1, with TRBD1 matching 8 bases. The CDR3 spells CAWSLGQVVAFF. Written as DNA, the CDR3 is TGTGCCTGGAGTTTGGGACAGGTTGTAGCTTTCTTT. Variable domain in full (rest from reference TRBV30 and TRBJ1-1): SQTIHQWPATLVQPVGSPLSLECTVEGTSNPNLYWYRQAAGRGLQLLFYSVGIGQISSEVPQNLSASRPQDRQFILSSKKLLLSDSGFYLCAWSLGQVVAFFGQGTRLTVV.